Detailed here is one TCR beta chain. This clonotype has only a few counts. The antigen this receptor binds is unknown. No base quality values were provided; no much bigger clone lies one nucleotide off. Its CDR3 holds 16 amino acids, cysteine through phenylalanine. Only CDR3 DNA is held: 48 bases, read in frame from base 1. As encoded in the germline V gene, CDR1 is MDHEN while CDR2 is SYDVKM. Trimmed from V: 6 bases; trimmed from J: 3 bases; junction bases lacking a gene match: 8. These data are taken from a study of post-analysis software for immune sequencing data (dated by TCRdb to 2014 to 2015). Background on the whole study: Recorded disease courses included relapsing-remitting, secondary progressive and progressive-relapsing multiple sclerosis, with some patients lacking subtype annotation. The multiple sclerosis patient repertoires were compared with some twelve previously published healthy control repertoires from donors aged about 6 to 28 years. A subset of samples was prepared in parallel using single-end sample barcoding, then pooled and co-amplified after Illumina adapter ligation. What the study reported, not specific to this receptor: The control group was slightly older than the multiple sclerosis patient group. Strong co-clustering of samples prepared in the same batch was shown by direct clustering with F measure, prompting a batch-effect correction. Multiple sclerosis patients had significantly lower normalized Chao1 diversity than controls, a result that suggests substantial peripheral T-cell clonal expansion. Four to six TRBV segments, including TRBV5-6, TRBV5-1 and TRBV20-1, were significantly more frequent in patients than controls.

To demonstrate the VDJtools post-analysis software, the study profiled TCR beta repertoires from the peripheral blood of 13 young patients with multiple sclerosis. The multiple sclerosis patients were children and adolescents between roughly 6 and 16 years of age. The library was built by means of PCR. Reads for this sample came from an Illumina HiSeq 2500. To reduce PCR and sequencing biases, unique molecular identifiers were built into the TCR beta cDNA libraries. Some 500,000 cDNA molecules were obtained per 1 to 10 million input T cells, so each molecule approximated one T cell. The same protocol used for the earlier healthy control dataset was applied to prepare and sequence the patient libraries. Samples belonging to the same batch were prepared together, multiplexed and sequenced on a shared HiSeq lane. Turning to the authors' computational methods: Raw barcoded reads were processed with MIGEC, discarding single-read molecular identifier groups before consensus assembly and CDR3 extraction. Clonotype tables were post-analysed with VDJtools, normalizing diversity by down-sampling all datasets to the smallest sample size. To correct batch-related cross-sample contamination, repertoire overlap clustering matched CDR3 amino acid sequences but not nucleotide sequences. Starting from the raw public reads, TCRdb applied fastp trimming at Q25, assembled clones with MiXCR and retained in-frame beta chains. Rows with a matching CDR3 protein are joined into one entry that keeps the most common DNA and genes. The V and J calls come from TCRdb's annotation, not from the publication. For this sample there are roughly 430,000 distinct CDR3 sequences; 30% to 40% appear just once. The ten largest clones capture about 8% of the sample.

Sequencing was done on a sample of blood. The receptor comes from a girl aged 2-10 years with multiple sclerosis. The sequence joins TRBV28 to TRBJ2-1; 10 bases in the middle match TRBD2. The bases are TGTGCCAGCAGCCATCGGACTAGCGGTATCTACAATGAGCAGTTCTTC. Its translation reads: CASSHRTSGIYNEQFF.